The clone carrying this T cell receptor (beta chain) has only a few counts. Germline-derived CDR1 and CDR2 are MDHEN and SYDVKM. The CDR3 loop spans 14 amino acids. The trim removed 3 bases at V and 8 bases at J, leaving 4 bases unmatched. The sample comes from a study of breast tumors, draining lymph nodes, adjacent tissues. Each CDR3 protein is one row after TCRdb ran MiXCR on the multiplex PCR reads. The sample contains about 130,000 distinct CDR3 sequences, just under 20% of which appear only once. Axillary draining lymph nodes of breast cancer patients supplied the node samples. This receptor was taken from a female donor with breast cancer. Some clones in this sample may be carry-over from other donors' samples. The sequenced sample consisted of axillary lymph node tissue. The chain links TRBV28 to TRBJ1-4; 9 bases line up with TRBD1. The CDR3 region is CASSLGQGGEKLFF. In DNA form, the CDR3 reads TGTGCCAGCAGTTTGGGACAGGGTGGGGAAAAACTGTTTTTT.